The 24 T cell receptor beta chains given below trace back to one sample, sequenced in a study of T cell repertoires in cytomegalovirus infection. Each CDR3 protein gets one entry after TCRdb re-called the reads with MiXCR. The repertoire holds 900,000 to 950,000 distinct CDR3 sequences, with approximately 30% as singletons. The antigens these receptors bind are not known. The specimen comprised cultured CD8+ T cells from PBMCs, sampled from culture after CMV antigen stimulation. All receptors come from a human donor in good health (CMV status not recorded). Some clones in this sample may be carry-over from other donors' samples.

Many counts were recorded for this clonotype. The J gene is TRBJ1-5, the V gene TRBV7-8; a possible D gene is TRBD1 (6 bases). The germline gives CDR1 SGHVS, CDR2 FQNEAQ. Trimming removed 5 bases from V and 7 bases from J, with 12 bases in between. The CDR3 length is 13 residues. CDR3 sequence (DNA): TGTGCCAGCAGCGAGGGGGTCGGGCAGCCCCAGCATTTT. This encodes CASSEGVGQPQHF.

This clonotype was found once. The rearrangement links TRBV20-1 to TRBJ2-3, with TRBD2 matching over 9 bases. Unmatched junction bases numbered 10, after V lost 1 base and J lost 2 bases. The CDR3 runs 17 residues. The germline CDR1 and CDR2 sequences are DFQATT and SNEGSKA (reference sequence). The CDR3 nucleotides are TGCAGTGCTAGAGGTATCAGCGGGGGGTACTACACAGATACGCAGTATTTT. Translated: CSARGISGGYYTDTQYF.

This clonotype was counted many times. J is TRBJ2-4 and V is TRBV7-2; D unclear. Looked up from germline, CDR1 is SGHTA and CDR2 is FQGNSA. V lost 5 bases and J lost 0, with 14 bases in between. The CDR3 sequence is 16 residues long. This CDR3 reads CASSPSPTVAKNIQYF. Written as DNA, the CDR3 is TGTGCCAGCAGCCCTTCCCCCACAGTAGCCAAAAACATTCAGTACTTC.

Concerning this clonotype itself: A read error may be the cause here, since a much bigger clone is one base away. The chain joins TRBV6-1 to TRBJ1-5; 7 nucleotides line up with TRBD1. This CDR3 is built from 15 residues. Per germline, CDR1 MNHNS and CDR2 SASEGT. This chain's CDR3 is CVKNNRDRSRQPQHF. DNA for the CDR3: TGTGTCAAAAATAACCGGGACAGATCCAGGCAGCCCCAGCATTTT.

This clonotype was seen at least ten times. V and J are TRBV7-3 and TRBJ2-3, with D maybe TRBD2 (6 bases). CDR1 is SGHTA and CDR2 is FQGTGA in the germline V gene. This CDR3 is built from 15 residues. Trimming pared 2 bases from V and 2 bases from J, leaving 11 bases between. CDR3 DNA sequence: TGTGCCAGCAGCTTACGCGGGGCCTACACAGATACGCAGTATTTT. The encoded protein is CASSLRGAYTDTQYF.

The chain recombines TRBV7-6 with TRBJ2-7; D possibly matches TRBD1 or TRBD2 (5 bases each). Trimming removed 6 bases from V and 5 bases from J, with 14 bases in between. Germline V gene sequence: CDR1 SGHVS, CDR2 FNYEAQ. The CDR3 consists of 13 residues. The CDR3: CASRQGDPHEQYF. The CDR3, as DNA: TGTGCCAGCAGACAAGGGGACCCCCACGAGCAGTACTTC.

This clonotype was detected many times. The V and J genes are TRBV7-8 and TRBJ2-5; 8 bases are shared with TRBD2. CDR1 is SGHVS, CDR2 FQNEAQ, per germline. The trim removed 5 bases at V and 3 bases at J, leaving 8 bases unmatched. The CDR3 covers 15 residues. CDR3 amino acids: CASSHLVAGKETQYF. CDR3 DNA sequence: TGTGCCAGCAGCCACTTAGTAGCGGGGAAAGAGACCCAGTACTTC.

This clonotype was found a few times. CDR3 region: CASSSTLDGNTEAFF. The CDR3 coding sequence is TGTGCCAGCAGCTCGACCTTGGACGGGAACACTGAAGCTTTCTTT. The chain links TRBV7-9 to TRBJ1-1; D is unresolved. The CDR3 contains 15 residues. Germline lookup yields CDR1 SEHNR and CDR2 FQNEAQ (reference sequence). V dropped 4 bases and J dropped 1 base, with 13 bases sitting between them.

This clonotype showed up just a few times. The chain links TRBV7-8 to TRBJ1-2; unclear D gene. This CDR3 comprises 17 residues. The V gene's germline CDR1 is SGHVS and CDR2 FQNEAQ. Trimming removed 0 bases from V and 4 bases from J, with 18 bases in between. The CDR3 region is CASSLAGQGRSSYGYTF. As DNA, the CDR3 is TGTGCCAGCAGCTTAGCAGGTCAAGGGCGCAGCTCCTATGGCTACACCTTC.

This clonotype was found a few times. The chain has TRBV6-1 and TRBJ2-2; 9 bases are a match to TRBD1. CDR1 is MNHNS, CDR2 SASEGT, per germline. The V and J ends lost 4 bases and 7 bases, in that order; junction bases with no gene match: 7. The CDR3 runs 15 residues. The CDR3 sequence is CASSGRTGVFGELFF. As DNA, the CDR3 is TGTGCCAGCAGTGGCCGGACAGGGGTGTTCGGGGAGCTGTTTTTT.

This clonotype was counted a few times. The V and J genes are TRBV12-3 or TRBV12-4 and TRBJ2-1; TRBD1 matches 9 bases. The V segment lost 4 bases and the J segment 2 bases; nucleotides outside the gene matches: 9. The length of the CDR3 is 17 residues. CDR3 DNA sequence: TGTGCCAGCAGTTACCACCCCGGGACAGGGACCTACAATGAGCAGTTCTTC. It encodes CASSYHPGTGTYNEQFF.

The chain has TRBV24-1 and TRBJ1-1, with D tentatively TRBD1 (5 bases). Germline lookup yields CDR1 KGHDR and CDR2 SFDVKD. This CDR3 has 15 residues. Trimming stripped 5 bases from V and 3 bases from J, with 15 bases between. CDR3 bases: TGTGCCACCAGTGGGGGTGGCGGAGGGGACACTGAAGCTTTCTTT. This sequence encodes CATSGGGGGDTEAFF.

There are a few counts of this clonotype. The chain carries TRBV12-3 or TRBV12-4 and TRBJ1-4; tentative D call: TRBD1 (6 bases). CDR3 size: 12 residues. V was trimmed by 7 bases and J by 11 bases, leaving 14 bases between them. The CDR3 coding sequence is TGTGCCAGCAAGCCGGGGGGGCTGAAACTGTTTTTT. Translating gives CASKPGGLKLFF.

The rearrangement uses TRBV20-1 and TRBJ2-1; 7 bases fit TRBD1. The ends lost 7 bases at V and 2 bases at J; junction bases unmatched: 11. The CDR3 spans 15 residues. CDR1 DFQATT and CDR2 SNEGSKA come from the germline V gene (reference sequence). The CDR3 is CSVPLGDSPYNEQFF. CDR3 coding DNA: TGCAGTGTGCCCCTGGGGGACAGCCCCTACAATGAGCAGTTCTTC.

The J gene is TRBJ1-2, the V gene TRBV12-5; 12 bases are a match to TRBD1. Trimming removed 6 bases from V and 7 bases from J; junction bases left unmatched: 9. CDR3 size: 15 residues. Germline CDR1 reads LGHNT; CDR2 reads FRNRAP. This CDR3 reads CASGTRDRGRGGYTF. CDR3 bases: TGTGCTAGTGGGACCCGGGACAGGGGGCGGGGTGGCTACACCTTC. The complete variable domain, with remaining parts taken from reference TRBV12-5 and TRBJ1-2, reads DARVTQTPRHKVTEMGQEVTMRCQPILGHNTVFWYRQTMMQGLELLAYFRNRAPLDDSGMPKDRFSAEMPDATLATLKIQPSEPRDSAVYFCASGTRDRGRGGYTFGSGTRLTVV.

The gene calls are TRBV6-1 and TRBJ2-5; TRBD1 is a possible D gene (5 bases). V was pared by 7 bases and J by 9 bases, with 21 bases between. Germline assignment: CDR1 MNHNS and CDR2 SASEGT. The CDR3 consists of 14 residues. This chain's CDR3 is CASTKTALGTPQYF. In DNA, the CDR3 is TGTGCCAGCACCAAGACAGCCTTGGGTACGCCCCAGTACTTC.

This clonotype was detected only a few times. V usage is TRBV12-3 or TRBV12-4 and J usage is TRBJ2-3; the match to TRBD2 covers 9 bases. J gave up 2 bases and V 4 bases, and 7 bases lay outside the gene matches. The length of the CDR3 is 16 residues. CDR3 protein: CASSWGTSRLTDTQYF. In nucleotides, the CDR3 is TGTGCCAGCAGTTGGGGGACTAGCCGGCTCACAGATACGCAGTATTTT.

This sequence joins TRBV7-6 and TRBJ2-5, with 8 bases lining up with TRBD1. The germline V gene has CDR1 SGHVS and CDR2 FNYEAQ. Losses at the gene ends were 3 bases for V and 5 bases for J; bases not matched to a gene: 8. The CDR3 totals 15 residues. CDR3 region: CASSLAGGITETQYF. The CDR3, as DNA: TGTGCCAGCAGCTTGGCAGGGGGCATTACGGAGACCCAGTACTTC.

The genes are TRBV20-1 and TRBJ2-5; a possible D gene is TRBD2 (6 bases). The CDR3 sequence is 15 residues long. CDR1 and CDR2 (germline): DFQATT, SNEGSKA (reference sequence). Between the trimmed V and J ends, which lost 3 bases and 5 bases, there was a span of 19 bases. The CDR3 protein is CSASSGEDGSETQYF. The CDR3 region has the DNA TGCAGTGCTAGCTCTGGGGAGGATGGTTCGGAGACCCAGTACTTC.

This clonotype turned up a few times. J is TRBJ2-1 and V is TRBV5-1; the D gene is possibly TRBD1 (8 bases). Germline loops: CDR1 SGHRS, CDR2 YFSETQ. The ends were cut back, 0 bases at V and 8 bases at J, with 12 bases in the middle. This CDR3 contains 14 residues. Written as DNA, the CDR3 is TGCGCCAGCAGCTTGGGACAGGGGAGGGATGAGCAGTTCTTC. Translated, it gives CASSLGQGRDEQFF.

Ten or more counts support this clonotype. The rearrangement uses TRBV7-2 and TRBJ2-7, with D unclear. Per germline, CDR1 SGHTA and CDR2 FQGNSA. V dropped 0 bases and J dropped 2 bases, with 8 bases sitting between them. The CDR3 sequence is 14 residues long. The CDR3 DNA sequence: TGTGCCAGCAGCTTAGCGTCAACCCCCTACGAGCAGTACGTC. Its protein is CASSLASTPYEQYV.

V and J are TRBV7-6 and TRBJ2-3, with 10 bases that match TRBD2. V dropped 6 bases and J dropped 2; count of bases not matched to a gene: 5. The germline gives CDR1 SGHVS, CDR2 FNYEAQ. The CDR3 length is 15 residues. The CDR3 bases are TGTGCCAGCAGTCAACTAGCGGGGTACACAGATACGCAGTATTTT. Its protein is CASSQLAGYTDTQYF. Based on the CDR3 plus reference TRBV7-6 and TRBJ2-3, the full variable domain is GAGVSQSPRYKVTKRGQDVALRCDPISGHVSLYWYRQALGQGPEFLTYFNYEAQQDKSGLPNDRFSAERPEGSISTLTIQRTEQRDSAMYRCASSQLAGYTDTQYFGPGTRLTVL.

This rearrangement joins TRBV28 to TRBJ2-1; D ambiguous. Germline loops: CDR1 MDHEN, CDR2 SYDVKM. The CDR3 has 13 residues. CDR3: CVVPAGDYNEQFF. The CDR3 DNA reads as TGTGTCGTCCCGGCAGGAGATTACAATGAGCAGTTCTTC.

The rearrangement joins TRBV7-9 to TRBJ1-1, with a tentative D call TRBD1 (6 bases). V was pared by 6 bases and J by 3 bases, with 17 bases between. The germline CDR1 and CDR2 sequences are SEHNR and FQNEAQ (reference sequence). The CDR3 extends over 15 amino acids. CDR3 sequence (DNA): TGTGCCAGCAGTCGCGAGGGGGGCGTCTACACTGAAGCTTTCTTT. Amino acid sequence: CASSREGGVYTEAFF. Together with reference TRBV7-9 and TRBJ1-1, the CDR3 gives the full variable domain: DTGVSQNPRHKITKRGQNVTFRCDPISEHNRLYWYRQTLGQGPEFLTYFQNEAQLEKSRLLSDRFSAERPKGSFSTLEIQRTEQGDSAMYLCASSREGGVYTEAFFGQGTRLTVV.